This TCR beta chain was sequenced for a study of blood T cell repertoires in COVID-19. Study-level information: The United States, Italy and Spain supplied acute and convalescent COVID-19 samples. PBMCs, B-cell-depleted T cells, or T cells were the source of the cDNA or gDNA that made up the material.

The study recruited people aged about 18 to 90 years across about two dozen US areas. Germline V gene lookup returns CDR1 SEHNR and CDR2 FQNEAQ (reference sequence). J gave up 5 bases and V 4 bases, and 9 bases lay outside the gene matches. The CDR3 has 16 residues. In the original processing: The authors estimated nucleated cell counts from reference gene primer amplification. Data came from immunoSEQ multiplex PCR; TCRdb stores just in-frame clones and leaves some out. That table gives V, J and clone size, and the DNA gave D and trimming. The table records 170,000 or so clones, approximately 80% of them present only once.

What was sequenced was PBMCs or T cells enriched from blood (not recorded which). This clonotype originated in a woman in her 50s who had recovered from COVID-19. The chain recombines TRBV7-9 with TRBJ2-2; 8 bases are shared with TRBD1. CDR3 protein: CASSSHGTGSTGELFF. CDR3 DNA: TGTGCCAGCAGCTCCCATGGGACAGGTTCAACCGGGGAGCTGTTTTTT.